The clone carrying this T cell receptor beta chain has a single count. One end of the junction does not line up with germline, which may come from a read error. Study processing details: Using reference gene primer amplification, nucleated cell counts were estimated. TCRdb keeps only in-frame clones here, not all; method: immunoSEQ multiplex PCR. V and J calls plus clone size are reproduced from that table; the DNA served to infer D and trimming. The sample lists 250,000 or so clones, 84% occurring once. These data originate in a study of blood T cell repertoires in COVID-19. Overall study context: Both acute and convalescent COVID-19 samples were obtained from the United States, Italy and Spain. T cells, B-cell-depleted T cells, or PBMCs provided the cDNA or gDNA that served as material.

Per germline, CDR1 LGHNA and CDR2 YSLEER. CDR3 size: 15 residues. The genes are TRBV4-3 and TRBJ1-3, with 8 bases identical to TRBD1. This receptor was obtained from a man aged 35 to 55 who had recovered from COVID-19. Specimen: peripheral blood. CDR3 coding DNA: TGCGCAAGCAGTCGGGACAGGTTATCTGGAAACACCATATATTTT. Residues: CASSRDRLSGNTIYF.